These 25 T cell receptor beta chains share one sample of origin, sequenced in a study of shared clonotypes between healthy human individuals. The repertoire was sequenced with immunoSEQ multiplex PCR; TCRdb's copy has only in-frame clones and lacks some. Of 2 million to 2.5 million clones listed, less than 95% are singletons. The sequenced material came from naive CD4+ T cells from PBMCs. Documented subset: CD45RA+ positively selected. These receptors came from a man between 18 and 29 years old in good health. Some clones in this sample may be carry-over from other donors' samples.

The chain couples TRBV12-5 to TRBJ1-2; perhaps TRBD1 as D (5 bases). V was clipped by 2 bases and J by 8 bases, with 15 bases between them. This CDR3 has 14 residues. Germline V CDR1 and CDR2: LGHNT, FRNRAP. In nucleotides, the CDR3 is TGTGCTAGTGGTTTGATACCGCAGGGAGGGGGCTACACCTTC. It translates to CASGLIPQGGGYTF.

J is TRBJ1-6 and V is TRBV5-6; possibly TRBD1 for D (6 bases). V was trimmed by 3 bases and J by 8 bases, leaving 12 bases between them. The germline CDR1 and CDR2 sequences are SGHDT and YYEEEE. The CDR3 has 14 residues. The chain's CDR3 is CASSSDGGYSPLHF. CDR3 sequence (DNA): TGTGCCAGCAGCTCCGACGGGGGCTATTCACCCCTCCACTTT.

V usage is TRBV7-2 and J usage is TRBJ1-4; no clear D. This CDR3 has 14 residues. Trimming shortened V by 5 bases and J by 8 bases, and 15 bases separated the two germline ends. The germline CDR1 and CDR2 sequences are SGHTA and FQGNSA. CDR3 nucleotides: TGTGCCAGCAGCCCTTTTAAAACGAGCGAAAAACTGTTTTTT. Its protein is CASSPFKTSEKLFF.

In this sample, this clone turned up once. The V gene is TRBV7-8, the J gene TRBJ2-1; D is unclear. The CDR3 extends over 13 amino acids. CDR1 is SGHVS and CDR2 is FQNEAQ in the germline V gene. Trimming left V 1 base short and J 9 bases short, with 10 bases between. CDR3 nucleotides: TGTGCCAGCAGCTTAGTGATAAACGGTGAGCAGTTCTTC. Amino acid sequence: CASSLVINGEQFF. Filled out from reference TRBV7-8 and TRBJ2-1, the complete variable domain reads GAGVSQSPRYKVAKRGQDVALRCDPISGHVSLFWYQQALGQGPEFLTYFQNEAQLDKSGLPSDRFFAERPEGSVSTLKIQRTQQEDSAVYLCASSLVINGEQFFGPGTRLTVL.

The gene calls are TRBV30 and TRBJ1-1; tentative D call: TRBD1 (5 bases). V was shortened by 5 bases and J by 2 bases, with 12 bases between the two germline ends. CDR3 size: 13 residues. Germline V lookup: CDR1 GTSNPN, CDR2 SVGIG (reference sequence). DNA of the CDR3: TGTGCCTGGGTGGAACAGGACAACACTGAAGCTTTCTTT. It specifies CAWVEQDNTEAFF.

V and J are TRBV7-3 and TRBJ2-1, with 11 bases matching TRBD2. Germline loops: CDR1 SGHTA, CDR2 FQGTGA. The J segment lost 7 bases and the V segment lost 5 bases, leaving 22 bases of the junction unmatched. The CDR3 has 20 residues. The CDR3 loop is CASSDSAGTSGTRSMNEQFF. The CDR3 DNA is TGTGCCAGCAGCGATTCAGCTGGGACTAGCGGAACCCGGAGCATGAATGAGCAGTTCTTC.

This chain links TRBV28 with TRBJ1-5, with D possibly being TRBD1 (6 bases). Trimming removed 6 bases from V and 0 bases from J, with 12 bases in between. CDR3 length: 15 amino acids. Germline V gene lookup returns CDR1 MDHEN and CDR2 SYDVKM. The CDR3 here is CASRSGGYSNQPQHF. The CDR3 DNA is TGTGCCAGCAGGTCGGGGGGCTATAGCAATCAGCCCCAGCATTTT.

The chain couples TRBV2 to TRBJ1-1, with 10 bases that match TRBD1. The J segment lost 8 bases and the V segment lost 4 bases, leaving 1 base of the junction unmatched. This CDR3 contains 12 residues. CDR1 is SNHLY, CDR2 FYNNEI, per germline. The CDR3, as DNA: TGTGCCAGCAGTGGGACAGGGGGAGAAGCTTTCTTT. It codes for CASSGTGGEAFF.

V gene TRBV6-5 combines with J gene TRBJ1-4; D not resolved. V was trimmed by 6 bases and J by 2 bases, leaving 10 bases between them. Germline-derived CDR1 and CDR2 are MNHEY and SVGAGI. The CDR3 length is 14 residues. CDR3 DNA: TGTGCCAGCAGCAGAGGGTTCACTAATGAAAAACTGTTTTTT. Encoded protein: CASSRGFTNEKLFF.

This chain uses TRBV28 with TRBJ2-5; no clear D. CDR1 is MDHEN and CDR2 is SYDVKM in the germline V gene. V lost 5 bases, J lost 5 bases, and 15 bases lay in between. CDR3 length equals 14 residues. The CDR3 coding sequence is TGTGCCAGCAGTATAGACGAGGACCGGGAGACCCAGTACTTC. Amino acids: CASSIDEDRETQYF. The variable domain in full, completed from reference TRBV28 and TRBJ2-5, reads DVKVTQSSRYLVKRTGEKVFLECVQDMDHENMFWYRQDPGLGLRLIYFSYDVKMKEKGDIPEGYSVSREKKERFSLILESASTNQTSMYLCASSIDEDRETQYFGPGTRLLVL.

J is TRBJ1-2 and V is TRBV28, with D possibly being TRBD1 (6 bases). Per germline, CDR1 MDHEN and CDR2 SYDVKM. Trimming removed 3 bases from V and 8 bases from J, with 16 bases in between. The CDR3 is 14 residues long. CDR3 sequence (DNA): TGTGCCAGCAGTTTGGGGGGCGCGTCAGGAGGCTACACCTTC. It translates to CASSLGGASGGYTF.

The V and J genes are TRBV6-1 and TRBJ2-3, with TRBD2 matching over 11 bases. Per germline, CDR1 MNHNS and CDR2 SASEGT. This CDR3 contains 15 residues. Germline trimming cut 6 bases from V and 2 bases from J; bases unmatched to any gene: 4. The CDR3, as DNA: TGTGCCAGCAGGGGGACTAGCGGATACACAGATACGCAGTATTTT. It encodes CASRGTSGYTDTQYF.

This rearrangement joins TRBV2 to TRBJ2-1; the D call may be TRBD1 or TRBD2 (5 bases each). Looked up from germline, CDR1 is SNHLY and CDR2 is FYNNEI. V lost 7 bases and J lost 14, with 24 bases in between. This CDR3 is built from 14 residues. DNA of the CDR3: TGTGCCAGCATCGAGGGGAGCCCGGGACGGCCGGAGTTCTTC. It is translated as CASIEGSPGRPEFF.

In regard to this clone: The same CDR3 arises from other DNA sequences in this sample as well. This chain uses TRBV19 with TRBJ1-4, with D maybe TRBD1 (5 bases). V dropped 5 bases and J dropped 8 bases, with 9 bases sitting between them. The CDR3 runs to 12 residues. Germline-derived CDR1 and CDR2 are LNHDA and SQIVND (reference sequence). CDR3 DNA sequence: TGTGCCAGTAGTCCCCCAGGGGAAAAACTGTTTTTT. It encodes CASSPPGEKLFF.

Comments on this clone: The same CDR3 is also encoded by other DNA sequences in this sample. This chain connects TRBV9 to TRBJ2-7; 9 bases are shared with TRBD2. The CDR3 is made up of 14 amino acids. Losses at the gene ends were 4 bases for V and 5 bases for J; bases not matched to a gene: 7. The germline V gene has CDR1 SGDLS and CDR2 YYNGEE. The CDR3 region is CASSRTSGSNEQYF. As DNA, the CDR3 is TGTGCCAGCAGCCGAACTAGCGGGTCCAACGAGCAGTACTTC.

This chain uses TRBV7-3 with TRBJ2-4; perhaps TRBD2 as D (5 bases). Trimming cost V 2 bases and J 12 bases, with 17 bases left between them. This CDR3 contains 14 residues. Germline-derived CDR1 and CDR2 are SGHTA and FQGTGA. CDR3 DNA: TGTGCCAGCAGCTTACAGAGGGCAGACGGGAATCAGTACTTC. This translates into CASSLQRADGNQYF.

Remarks on this clone: In the same sample, other DNA sequences code for this CDR3. The CDR3 DNA sequence: TGTGCCAGCAGCTTAGCTGGGGACTCGTACGAGCAGTACTTC. Translation: CASSLAGDSYEQYF. The chain joins TRBV7-9 to TRBJ2-7, with D tentatively TRBD2 (6 bases). In germline, CDR1 is SEHNR, CDR2 FQNEAQ (reference sequence). V was trimmed by 0 bases and J by 4 bases, leaving 10 bases between them. The CDR3 has 14 amino acids.

This sequence joins TRBV4-1 and TRBJ1-2, with a tentative D call TRBD1 (6 bases). Trimming took 3 bases from V and 4 from J, leaving 15 bases between them. CDR3 length: 15 residues. Germline V gene data show CDR1 as MGHRA and CDR2 as YSYEKL. CDR3 nucleotide sequence: TGCGCCAGCAGCCACCTCGACAGGATGCCCTATGGCTACACCTTC. It specifies CASSHLDRMPYGYTF.

The V call is TRBV19, the J call TRBJ1-2, with 7 bases aligning to TRBD1. The CDR3 contains 16 residues. J lost 4 bases, V lost 6 bases, and 14 bases had no gene match. The germline V gene has CDR1 LNHDA and CDR2 SQIVND (reference sequence). CDR3 sequence: CASSQTGSEHVYGYTF. As DNA, the CDR3 is TGTGCCAGTAGCCAGACAGGGTCGGAACATGTCTATGGCTACACCTTC.

A single count supports this clone. The rearrangement uses TRBV5-4 and TRBJ2-7; 7 positions agree with TRBD2. Germline CDR1 reads SGHNT; CDR2 reads YYREEE (reference sequence). This CDR3 spans 14 amino acids. Losses at the gene ends were 4 bases for V and 3 bases for J; bases not matched to a gene: 7. CDR3 bases: TGTGCCAGCAGCGTGTGGGGAGGGCTCTACGAGCAGTACTTC. This gives the protein CASSVWGGLYEQYF.

This chain joins TRBV5-1 and TRBJ2-1, with 7 bases aligning to TRBD1. Germline V gene lookup returns CDR1 SGHRS and CDR2 YFSETQ. The CDR3 runs 15 residues. V was clipped by 1 base and J by 4 bases; unmatched bases: 5. CDR3 loop: CASSLTGQLYNEQFF. CDR3 DNA: TGCGCCAGCAGCTTGACGGGACAGCTATACAATGAGCAGTTCTTC.

The chain has TRBV29-1 and TRBJ2-5, with D unclear. CDR1 is SQVTM, CDR2 ANQGSEA, per germline. The CDR3 has 12 residues. V was cut by 3 bases and J by 1 base, with 6 bases left in between. As DNA, the CDR3 is TGCAGCGTTGACCTAATCCAAGAGACCCAGTACTTC. It is translated as CSVDLIQETQYF.

V gene TRBV7-2 combines with J gene TRBJ1-3; D call uncertain. V dropped 0 bases and J dropped 0 bases, with 6 bases sitting between them. CDR1 is SGHTA and CDR2 is FQGNSA in the germline V gene. This CDR3 is 15 amino acids long. Written as DNA, the CDR3 is TGTGCCAGCAGCTTAGCTCAGTACTCTGGAAACACCATATATTTT. The encoded protein is CASSLAQYSGNTIYF.

This clone showed up just a few times. V usage is TRBV29-1 and J usage is TRBJ1-1; the D is unclear. CDR1 is SQVTM and CDR2 is ANQGSEA in the germline V gene. CDR3 length: 12 amino acids. V was pared by 4 bases and J by 0 bases, with 6 bases between. CDR3 coding DNA: TGCAGCGTTGCTACCATGAACACTGAAGCTTTCTTT. Protein sequence: CSVATMNTEAFF.

This clone occurred once. The chain is built from TRBV11-2 and TRBJ2-3; 9 bases agree with TRBD1. The CDR3 covers 18 residues. J lost 1 base, V lost 4 bases, and 12 bases had no gene match. The germline gives CDR1 SGHAT, CDR2 FQNNGV. CDR3 bases: TGTGCCAGCAGCTCCCCCTGGGGTCGGGACAGGGGCACAGATACGCAGTATTTT. This gives the protein CASSSPWGRDRGTDTQYF.